This paragraph covers one TCR beta chain sequence. The antigen is undetermined. Total RNA was extracted at no less than 5.5 micrograms per sample. Then a second PCR, running about 6 to 12 cycles, was carried out with a sample-barcoded 5' primer and a J-beta primer mix. Carrying 12 random nucleotides, a template-switch adaptor labeled each individual cDNA molecule. TCRdb reprocessed the 5' RACE reads via MiXCR and lists one record per CDR3 protein. The sample lists about 1.7 million distinct CDR3 sequences, over 25% occurring once. The sample is drawn from a study of blood T cells in healthy people across ages. CDR1 KGHDR and CDR2 SFDVKD come from the germline V gene. The V gene lost 5 bases and the J gene lost 1 base, with 3 bases spanning the gap. The CDR3 totals 12 residues. Whole-study findings and limits: It was the long-lived donors that had more naive CD4+ cells and higher diversity than aged donors.

The origin of this receptor is a woman aged 30 to 39 in good health. The rearrangement joins TRBV24-1 to TRBJ2-3; D gene unclear. The sample was blood. CDR3 DNA sequence: TGTGCCACCAGTGTCGGCACAGATACGCAGTATTTT. Its protein product is CATSVGTDTQYF.